This T cell receptor (beta chain) emerged from a study of T cell repertoires in cytomegalovirus infection. Study-wide background: Both a matching HLA type and CMV infection were indicated by public TCR beta signatures. Study-wide points: CMV-specific TCR beta clonotypes restricted by HLA-C dominated the ex vivo response.

This clonotype was found once. Its antigen is undetermined. From germline, CDR1 is LNHDA and CDR2 SQIVND (reference sequence). This CDR3 is built from 14 residues. With 4 bases removed from V and 5 bases from J, the gap between germline ends came to 11 bases. From the reads, TCRdb called clonotypes with MiXCR, one entry per CDR3 protein. This sample has approximately 49,000 distinct CDR3 sequences, with about a fifth found just once. V gene TRBV19 combines with J gene TRBJ2-2, with D maybe TRBD1 (5 bases). The source material was CD8+ T cells from cultured PBMCs, sampled from culture after CMV antigen stimulation. The receptor comes from a human donor in good health (CMV status not recorded). Some clones in this sample may be carry-over from other donors' samples. CDR3 in amino acids: CASSTQGGTGELFF. The CDR3 DNA is TGTGCCAGTAGTACCCAGGGTGGAACCGGGGAGCTGTTTTTT.